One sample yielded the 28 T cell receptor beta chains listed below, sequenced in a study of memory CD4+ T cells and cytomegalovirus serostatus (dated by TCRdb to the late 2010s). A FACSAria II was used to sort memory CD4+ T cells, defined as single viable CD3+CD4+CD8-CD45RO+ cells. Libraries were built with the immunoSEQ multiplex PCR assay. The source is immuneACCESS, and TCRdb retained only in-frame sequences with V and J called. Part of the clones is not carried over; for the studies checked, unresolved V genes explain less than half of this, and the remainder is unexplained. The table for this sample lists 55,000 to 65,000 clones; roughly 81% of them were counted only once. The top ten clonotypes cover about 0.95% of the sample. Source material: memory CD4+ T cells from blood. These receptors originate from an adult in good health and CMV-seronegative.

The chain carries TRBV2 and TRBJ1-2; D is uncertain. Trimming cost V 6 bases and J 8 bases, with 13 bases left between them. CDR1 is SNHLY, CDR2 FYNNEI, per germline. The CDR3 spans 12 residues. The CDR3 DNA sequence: TGTGCCAGCAGCCTCGACTTGGCCGGCTACACCTTC. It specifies CASSLDLAGYTF.

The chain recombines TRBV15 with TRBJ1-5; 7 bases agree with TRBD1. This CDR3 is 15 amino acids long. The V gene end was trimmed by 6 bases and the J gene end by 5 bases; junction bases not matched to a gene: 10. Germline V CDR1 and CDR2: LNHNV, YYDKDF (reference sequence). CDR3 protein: CATRAMGRGDQPQHF. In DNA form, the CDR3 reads TGTGCCACCAGGGCTATGGGCAGGGGGGATCAGCCCCAGCATTTT.

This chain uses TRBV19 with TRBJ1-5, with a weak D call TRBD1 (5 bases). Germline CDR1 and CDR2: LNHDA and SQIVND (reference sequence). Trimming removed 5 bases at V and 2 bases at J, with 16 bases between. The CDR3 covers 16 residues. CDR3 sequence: CASSALDSGGNQPQHF. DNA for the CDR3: TGTGCCAGTAGTGCTCTCGACTCGGGGGGCAATCAGCCCCAGCATTTT.

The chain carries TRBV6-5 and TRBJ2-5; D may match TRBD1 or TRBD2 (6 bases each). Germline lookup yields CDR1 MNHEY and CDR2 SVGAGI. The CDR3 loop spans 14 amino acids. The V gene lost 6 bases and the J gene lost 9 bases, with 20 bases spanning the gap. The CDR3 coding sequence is TGTGCCAGCAGCCGAGAGGGGGGACGGTTGGCCCAGTACTTC. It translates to CASSREGGRLAQYF.

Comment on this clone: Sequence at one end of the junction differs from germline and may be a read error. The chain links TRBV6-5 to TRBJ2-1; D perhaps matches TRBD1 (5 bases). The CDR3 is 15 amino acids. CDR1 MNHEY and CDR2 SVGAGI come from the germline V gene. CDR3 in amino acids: CASSRQRSSYDEQFF. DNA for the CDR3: TGTGCCAGCAGTAGACAGAGATCTTCCTACGATGAGCAGTTCTTC.

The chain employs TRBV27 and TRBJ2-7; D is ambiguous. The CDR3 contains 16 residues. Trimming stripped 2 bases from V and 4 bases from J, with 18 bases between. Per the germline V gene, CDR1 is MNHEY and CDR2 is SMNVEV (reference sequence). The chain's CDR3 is CASSLKVMPFLYEQYF. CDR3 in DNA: TGTGCCAGCAGTTTAAAAGTCATGCCCTTCCTGTACGAGCAGTACTTC.

The CDR3 nucleotides read TGTGCCAGCGGAACTAGCGGGAGTAACACAGATACGCAGTATTTT. It specifies CASGTSGSNTDTQYF. The chain joins TRBV28 to TRBJ2-3; 11 nucleotides match TRBD2. V shed 8 bases, J shed 2 bases, and the junction held 6 bases outside the gene matches. In germline, CDR1 is MDHEN, CDR2 SYDVKM. CDR3 length equals 15 residues. Full variable domain (rest looked up from reference TRBV28 and TRBJ2-3): DVKVTQSSRYLVKRTGEKVFLECVQDMDHENMFWYRQDPGLGLRLIYFSYDVKMKEKGDIPEGYSVSREKKERFSLILESASTNQTSMYLCASGTSGSNTDTQYFGPGTRLTVL.

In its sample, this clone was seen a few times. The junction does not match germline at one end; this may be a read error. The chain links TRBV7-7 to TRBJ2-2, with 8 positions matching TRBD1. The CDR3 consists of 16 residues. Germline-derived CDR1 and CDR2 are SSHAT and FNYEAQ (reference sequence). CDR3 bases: TGTGCTAGCAGCGCCAGGACAGGGTCCGACACCGGGGAGCTGTTTTTT. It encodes CASSARTGSDTGELFF. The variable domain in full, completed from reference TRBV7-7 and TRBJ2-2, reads GAGVSQSPRYKVTKRGQDVTLRCDPISSHATLYWYQQALGQGPEFLTYFNYEAQPDKSGLPSDRFSAERPEGSISTLTIQRTEQRDSAMYRCASSARTGSDTGELFFGEGSRLTVL.

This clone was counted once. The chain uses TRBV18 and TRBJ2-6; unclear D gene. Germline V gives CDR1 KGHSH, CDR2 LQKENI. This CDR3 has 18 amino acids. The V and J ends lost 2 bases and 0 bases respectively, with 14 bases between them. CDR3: CASSPKPQYPSGANVLTF. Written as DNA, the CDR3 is TGTGCCAGCTCACCAAAGCCCCAATACCCCTCTGGGGCCAACGTCCTGACTTTC.

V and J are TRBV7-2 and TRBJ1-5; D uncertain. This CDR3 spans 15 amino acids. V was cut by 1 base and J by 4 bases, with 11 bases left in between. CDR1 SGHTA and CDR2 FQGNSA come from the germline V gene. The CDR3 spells CASSLGGIGNQPQHF. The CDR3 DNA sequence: TGTGCCAGCAGCTTAGGAGGGATTGGGAATCAGCCCCAGCATTTT.

CDR3 protein: CASSSLTEAFF. The CDR3 DNA sequence: TGTGCCAGCAGCTCACTCACTGAAGCTTTCTTT. This sequence joins TRBV7-9 and TRBJ1-1, with unresolved D. V was cut by 4 bases and J by 4 bases, with 4 bases left in between. Looked up from germline, CDR1 is SEHNR and CDR2 is FQNEAQ (reference sequence). The CDR3 sequence is 11 residues long. Combining the CDR3 with reference TRBV7-9 and TRBJ1-1 gives the whole variable domain DTGVSQNPRHKITKRGQNVTFRCDPISEHNRLYWYRQTLGQGPEFLTYFQNEAQLEKSRLLSDRFSAERPKGSFSTLEIQRTEQGDSAMYLCASSSLTEAFFGQGTRLTVV.

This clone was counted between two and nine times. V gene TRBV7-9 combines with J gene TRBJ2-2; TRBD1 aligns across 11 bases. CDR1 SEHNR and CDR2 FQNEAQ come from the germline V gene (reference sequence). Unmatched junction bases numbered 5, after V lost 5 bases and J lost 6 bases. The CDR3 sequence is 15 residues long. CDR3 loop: CASSRWTGGPGELFF. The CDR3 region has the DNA TGTGCCAGCAGCCGCTGGACAGGGGGCCCCGGGGAGCTGTTTTTT.

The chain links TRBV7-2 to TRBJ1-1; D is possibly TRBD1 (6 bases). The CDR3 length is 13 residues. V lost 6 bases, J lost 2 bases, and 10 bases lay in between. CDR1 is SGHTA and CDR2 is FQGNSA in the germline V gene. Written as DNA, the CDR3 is TGTGCCAGCAGGAAGGACAGAAACACTGAAGCTTTCTTT. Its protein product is CASRKDRNTEAFF.

CDR3 loop: CASSLRPSGGVDTQYF. The CDR3 region has the DNA TGCGCCAGCAGCTTAAGGCCTAGCGGAGGTGTAGATACGCAGTATTTT. The J gene is TRBJ2-3, the V gene TRBV5-1; 7 bases align to TRBD2. Germline values: CDR1 SGHRS, CDR2 YFSETQ. This CDR3 comprises 16 residues. The V and J ends lost 2 bases and 5 bases, in that order; junction bases with no gene match: 11.

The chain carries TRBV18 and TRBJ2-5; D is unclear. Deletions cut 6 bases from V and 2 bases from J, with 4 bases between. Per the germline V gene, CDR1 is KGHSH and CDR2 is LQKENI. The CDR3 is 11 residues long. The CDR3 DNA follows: TGTGCCAGCTCCGTACAAGAGACCCAGTACTTC. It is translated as CASSVQETQYF. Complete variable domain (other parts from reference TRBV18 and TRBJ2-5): NAGVMQNPRHLVRRRGQEARLRCSPMKGHSHVYWYRQLPEEGLKFMVYLQKENIIDESGMPKERFSAEFPKEGPSILRIQQVVRGDSAAYFCASSVQETQYFGPGTRLLVL.

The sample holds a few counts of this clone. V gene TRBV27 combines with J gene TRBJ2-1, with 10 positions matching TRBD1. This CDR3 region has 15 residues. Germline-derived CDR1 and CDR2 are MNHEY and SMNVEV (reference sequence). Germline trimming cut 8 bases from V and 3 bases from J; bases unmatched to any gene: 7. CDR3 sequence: CASCQGQGCYNEQFF. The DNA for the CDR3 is TGTGCCAGCTGCCAGGGACAGGGGTGCTACAATGAGCAGTTCTTC.

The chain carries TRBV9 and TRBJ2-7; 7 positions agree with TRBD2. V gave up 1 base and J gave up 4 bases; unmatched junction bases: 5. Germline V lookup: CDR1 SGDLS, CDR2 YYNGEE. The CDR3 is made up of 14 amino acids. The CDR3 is CASSVWEGGYEQYF. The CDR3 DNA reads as TGTGCCAGCAGCGTATGGGAGGGTGGGTACGAGCAGTACTTC.

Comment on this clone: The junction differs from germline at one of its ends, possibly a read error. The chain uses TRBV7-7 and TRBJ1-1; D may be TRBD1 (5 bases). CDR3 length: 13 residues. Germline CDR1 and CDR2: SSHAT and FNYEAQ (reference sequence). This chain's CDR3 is CASSLGPELEAFF. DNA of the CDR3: TGTGCTAGCAGCCTGGGACCGGAGCTTGAAGCTTTCTTT.

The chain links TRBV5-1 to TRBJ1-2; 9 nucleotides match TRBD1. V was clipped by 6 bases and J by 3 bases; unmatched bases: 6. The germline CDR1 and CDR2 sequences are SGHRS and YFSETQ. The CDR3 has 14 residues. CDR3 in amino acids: CASKGTGTDYGYTF. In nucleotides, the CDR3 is TGCGCCAGCAAGGGGACAGGGACGGACTATGGCTACACCTTC.

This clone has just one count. Here the CDR3 reads CASSLSGRAYNEQFF. CDR3 DNA: TGTGCCAGTAGCCTTAGCGGGAGGGCCTACAATGAGCAGTTCTTC. J is TRBJ2-1 and V is TRBV19; TRBD2 matches 11 bases. The CDR3 extends over 15 amino acids. V dropped 6 bases and J dropped 2; count of bases not matched to a gene: 3. The germline V gene has CDR1 LNHDA and CDR2 SQIVND (reference sequence).

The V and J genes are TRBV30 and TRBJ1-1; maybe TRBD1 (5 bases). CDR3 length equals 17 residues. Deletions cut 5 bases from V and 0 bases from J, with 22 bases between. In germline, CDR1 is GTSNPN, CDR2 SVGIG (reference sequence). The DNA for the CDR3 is TGTGCCTGGTCTCGAGGCAGGGTAAAACCCATGAACACTGAAGCTTTCTTT. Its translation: CAWSRGRVKPMNTEAFF.

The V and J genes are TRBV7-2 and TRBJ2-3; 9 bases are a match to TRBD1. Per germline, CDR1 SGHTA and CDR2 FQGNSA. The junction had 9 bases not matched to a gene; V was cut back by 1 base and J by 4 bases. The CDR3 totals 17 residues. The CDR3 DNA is TGTGCCAGCAGCTTAGTCGGGGGGACAGGGAGTCCAGATACGCAGTATTTT. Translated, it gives CASSLVGGTGSPDTQYF.

The CDR3 spells CSVRGLARDEQFF. The CDR3 DNA reads TGCAGCGTTCGAGGCCTAGCTAGGGATGAGCAGTTCTTC. V usage is TRBV29-1 and J usage is TRBJ2-1; tentatively, D is TRBD2 (5 bases). This CDR3 has 13 residues. V lost 5 bases and J lost 8, with 16 bases in between. Germline V gives CDR1 SQVTM, CDR2 ANQGSEA.

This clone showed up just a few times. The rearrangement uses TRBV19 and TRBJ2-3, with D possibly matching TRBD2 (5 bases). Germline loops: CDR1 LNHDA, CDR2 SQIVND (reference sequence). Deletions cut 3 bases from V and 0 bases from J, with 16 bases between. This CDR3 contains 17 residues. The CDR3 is CASSMRPDSASTDTQYF. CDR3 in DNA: TGTGCCAGTAGTATGAGGCCGGACTCGGCTAGCACAGATACGCAGTATTTT.

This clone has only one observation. CDR3 in amino acids: CASSELHSGNTIYF. CDR3 nucleotide sequence: TGTGCCAGCAGCGAACTTCACTCTGGAAACACCATATATTTT. The chain joins TRBV14 to TRBJ1-3, with unresolved D. The CDR3 is 14 residues long. V was cut by 5 bases and J by 0 bases, with 8 bases left in between. Germline V gene lookup returns CDR1 SGHDN and CDR2 FVKESK.

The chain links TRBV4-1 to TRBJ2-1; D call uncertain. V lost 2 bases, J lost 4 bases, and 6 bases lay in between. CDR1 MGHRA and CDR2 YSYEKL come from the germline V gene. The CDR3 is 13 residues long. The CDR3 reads CASSQIHYNEQFF. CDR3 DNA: TGCGCCAGCAGCCAAATTCATTACAATGAGCAGTTCTTC.

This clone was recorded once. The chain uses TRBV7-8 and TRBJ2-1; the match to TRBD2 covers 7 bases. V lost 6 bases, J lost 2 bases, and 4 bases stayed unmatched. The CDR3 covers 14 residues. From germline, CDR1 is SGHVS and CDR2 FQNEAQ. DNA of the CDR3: TGTGCCAGCAGACGGGAGGCCGCCTACAATGAGCAGTTCTTC. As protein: CASRREAAYNEQFF.

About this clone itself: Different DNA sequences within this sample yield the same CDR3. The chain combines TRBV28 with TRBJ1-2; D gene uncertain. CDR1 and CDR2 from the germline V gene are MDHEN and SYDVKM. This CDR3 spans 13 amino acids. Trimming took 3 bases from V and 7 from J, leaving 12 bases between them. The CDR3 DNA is TGTGCCAGCAGTTTGTCGAGAGTAAGTGGCTACACCTTC. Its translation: CASSLSRVSGYTF.